The rows below give T cell receptor beta chains drawn from one sample of a study of regulatory T cells in long-lasting Graves disease. In TCRdb, the multiplex PCR reads were re-called with MiXCR into one record per CDR3 protein. The repertoire holds about 470,000 distinct CDR3 sequences, with around 20% as singletons. Sequenced here: peripheral blood mononuclear cells (PBMCs), sampled when the disease was refractory, from a patient treated with antithyroid drugs. Receptors originate from a female donor with Graves disease. Each CDR3 is given with its conserved first and last residue. Each record gives: J gene, D gene, V gene, clone size, CDR3 protein. D genes are given only for firm matches. Expanded clones get a size class; other rows say once, few or many, or leave the size out.

>TRBJ1-2|.|TRBV30|many
CAWNPPASAGRYGYTF
>TRBJ1-1|.|TRBV12-3/TRBV12-4|many
CASSEGGGLYTEAFF
>TRBJ1-3|.|TRBV5-4|few
CASSGGQTGNTIYF
>TRBJ1-6|.|TRBV12-3/TRBV12-4|.
CASSLGPYNSPLRF
>TRBJ2-5|TRBD1|TRBV28|many
CASGQGASSGSFGETQYF
>TRBJ1-3|.|TRBV6-2/TRBV6-3|few
CASSYFGRTGNTIYF
>TRBJ1-2|.|TRBV2|many
CASSATGFYGYTF
>TRBJ2-7|.|TRBV7-2|.
CASSQALAESYEQYF
>TRBJ1-1|.|TRBV27|many
CASSLETRWGSGTEAFF
>TRBJ2-6|.|TRBV28|.
CAPKFERDGLPRSGANVLTF
>TRBJ1-2|TRBD1|TRBV12-3/TRBV12-4|many
CASNPGQNYGYTF
>TRBJ2-1|TRBD2|TRBV20-1|.
CSARLGLAGGNEQFF
>TRBJ2-5|.|TRBV20-1|.
CSALEMFSEETQYF
>TRBJ2-7|TRBD2|TRBV20-1|many
CSAVGASGRSAYEQYF
>TRBJ2-2|.|TRBV5-1|many
CASSSRGSRDTGELFF
>TRBJ2-6|.|TRBV19|few
CASKMSDGSGANVLTF
>TRBJ2-1|.|TRBV11-2|.
CASRVVGAHEQFF
>TRBJ2-2|.|TRBV29-1|.
CSVEAGYPGELFF
>TRBJ1-2|.|TRBV20-1|many
CSARPRRGASLYGYTF
>TRBJ2-7|TRBD2|TRBV7-9|once
CASSFFGTSKNYEQYF
>TRBJ2-6|.|TRBV6-5|many
CASSFRISGANVLTF
>TRBJ2-7|TRBD1|TRBV10-3|few
CAIRETGEHEQYF
>TRBJ2-7|TRBD1|TRBV7-2|.
CASSQTGDGEQYF
>TRBJ2-1|.|TRBV12-3/TRBV12-4|many
CASHPLGGNEQFF
>TRBJ2-7|.|TRBV2|many
CASSKGPQPYEQYF
>TRBJ2-2|.|TRBV30|.
CAWSEWQITGELFF
>TRBJ1-3|.|TRBV6-1|.
CATGLPSAGNTIYF
>TRBJ2-1|TRBD2|TRBV2|few
CASLGLAGTNEQFF
>TRBJ1-4|.|TRBV28|many
CASGRRGFNEKLFF
>TRBJ2-7|.|TRBV7-9|.
CASTFGLPGSRKLYEQYF
>TRBJ2-5|TRBD1|TRBV12-3/TRBV12-4|few
CASSWGQGAKETQYF
>TRBJ2-7|.|TRBV27|.
CATLRGGEQYF
>TRBJ1-1|.|TRBV27|many
CASKWNVLNTEAFF
>TRBJ2-7|TRBD2|TRBV6-1|few
CASNTGGLYEQYF
>TRBJ1-3|.|TRBV7-2|many
CASSRGGNTIYF
>TRBJ2-5|TRBD2|TRBV10-3|many
CAIGPGTSGRETQYF
>TRBJ1-2|.|TRBV7-2|many
CASSLAAGYTF
>TRBJ1-2|.|TRBV28|.
CASSAGLTRYGYTF
>TRBJ2-7|TRBD1|TRBV11-2|many
CASSPRGTGGYEQYF
>TRBJ2-4|TRBD1|TRBV7-2|many
CASSPGRDRATLAKNIQYF
>TRBJ1-2|TRBD1|TRBV6-1|.
CAIRQGRNYGYTF
>TRBJ1-2|.|TRBV28|many
CASSLFVRRDLGYGYTF
>TRBJ1-5|.|TRBV6-1|many
CASSDGSYQIGHF
>TRBJ1-1|TRBD1|TRBV10-3|.
CAISEPGQGAVMNTEAFF
>TRBJ2-7|TRBD2|TRBV30|.
CAWKTGGERQYF
>TRBJ2-7|TRBD2|TRBV2|many
CASSASTSGYEQYF
>TRBJ1-2|.|TRBV25-1|.
CASSVLNFYGYTF
>TRBJ2-7|.|TRBV5-1|.
CASSPGHTGTYEQYF
>TRBJ1-4|TRBD1|TRBV27|few
CASSQTGGDEKLFF
>TRBJ1-5|TRBD1|TRBV7-2|.
CASSLGTGIRQPQHF
>TRBJ2-1|TRBD2|TRBV20-1|few
CSARTSGRGNEQFF
>TRBJ1-1|.|TRBV27|few
CASSFAGGSEAFF
>TRBJ1-2|TRBD1|TRBV19|.
CASSPTNRGTSNYGYTF
>TRBJ2-7|.|TRBV7-2|few
CASSLLGKGYEQYF
>TRBJ1-4|.|TRBV28|many
CASSGAVGEKLFF